The present entry profiles one TCR beta chain with its context. Its antigen is as yet unknown. The data were obtained in a study of beta chain features in type 1 diabetes. Findings of the study overall: TCRB CDR3 length was moderately but significantly reduced in all four CD4+ subsets of Type 1 diabetes patients.

cDNA synthesis used the whole RNA isolate, giving expressed TCRB sequences. This table comes from immunoSEQ multiplex PCR, and its TCRdb copy is limited to in-frame clones, with some not included. The repertoire holds 85,000 to 110,000 clones, with under 30% as singletons. This sequence originates from a woman aged 18-29 years with type 1 diabetes. Material for sequencing was central memory CD4+ T cells from blood.

CDR3 DNA: TGTGCCAGCAGTCCCCTGGGACAGGGCTTTAACTATGGCTACACCTTC. It translates to CASSPLGQGFNYGYTF. This chain connects TRBV27 to TRBJ1-2, with 9 bases that match TRBD1. CDR1 and CDR2 from the germline V gene are MNHEY and SMNVEV (reference sequence). Unmatched junction bases numbered 8, after V lost 5 bases and J lost 1 base. The length of the CDR3 is 16 residues.